This TCR beta chain was observed in a study of Ad26.COV2.S vaccination and SARS-CoV-2 variants. CDR1 and CDR2 (germline): SGHDN, FVKESK. V was shortened by 1 base and J by 0 bases, with 3 bases between the two germline ends. The CDR3 loop spans 13 amino acids. In regard to this clone: Other nucleotide sequences from this sample produce the same CDR3.

Sequencing used immunoSEQ multiplex PCR; TCRdb keeps in-frame clones, though not all of them. The repertoire has about 350,000 clones, approximately 86% of them found once; the top ten carry roughly 10%. Regarding treatment: around 19 received Ad26.COV2.S at low or high dose, single or two shots; five or six received placebo; per-sample allocation not given. Day 63 after the first vaccine or placebo injection was the time point for sampling. The sequenced sample was peripheral blood, obtained in a trial of Ad26.COV2.S vaccine versus placebo. The chain couples TRBV14 to TRBJ1-1; D not certain. The clonotype was recovered from a person between 18 and 60 years old who received the Ad26.COV2.S COVID-19 vaccine or a placebo. The CDR3 coding sequence is TGTGCCAGCAGCCAAGGGGTGAACACTGAAGCTTTCTTT. The encoded protein is CASSQGVNTEAFF.